This TCR beta chain was sequenced in a study of a mutant IDH1 vaccine in newly diagnosed glioma. On the study more broadly: Vaccine dosing followed radiotherapy by 4-6 weeks, or accompanied temozolomide cycles. Earlier therapy was either radiotherapy, temozolomide, or both, and most got both.

The CDR3 sequence is 14 residues long. Germline CDR1 reads SGHNT; CDR2 reads YYREEE (reference sequence). Trimming removed 4 bases at V and 4 bases at J, with 14 bases between. As for time point: week 47, end of study. Every vaccination contained 300 ug of the mutant IDH1 20-mer peptide and was paired with topical imiquimod. Each of the donors came in with new WHO grade 3 or 4 astrocytomas that were IDH1-mutant and ATRX-lost. Details on this clone: Its antigen is still unknown.

The assay was immunoSEQ multiplex PCR, and TCRdb's table has in-frame clones only and misses some. The sample includes over 80,000 clones, roughly 77% of them seen just once. The sequencing here drew on PBMCs, taken from a glioma patient whose treatment included an IDH1 peptide vaccine. The sequence came from a man aged 35 to 55 with glioma. The V gene is TRBV5-4, the J gene TRBJ1-1, with no clear D. In nucleotides, the CDR3 is TGTGCCAGCAGCCAAGATCTAGGAAGCACTGAAGCTTTCTTT. Its protein product is CASSQDLGSTEAFF.